This entry concerns a single TCR beta chain. Primers included in the PCR were 60 Vbeta and 13 Jbeta primers. Sequencing was performed with immunoSEQ multiplex PCR; in TCRdb, only in-frame clones are kept and a portion is missing. Of about 130,000 clones listed, 55% to 75% are singletons. From germline, CDR1 is LGHNA and CDR2 YSLEER. The length of the CDR3 is 17 residues. The trim removed 0 bases at V and 9 bases at J, leaving 7 bases unmatched. The data were taken from a study of cytomegalovirus exposure and HLA in healthy donors. Study-wide background: For the approximately 400 genotyped donors, 80% to 90% fell within the Caucasian-associated ancestry cluster.

Sequenced material: PBMCs. This chain connects TRBV4-3 to TRBJ2-1, with 14 positions matching TRBD2. The sequence was collected from a man between 25 and 39 years old in good health and CMV-seronegative. The CDR3 DNA reads as TGCGCCAGCAGCCAAGATCCGACTAGCGGGGGGGCAATTGAGCAGTTCTTC. It codes for CASSQDPTSGGAIEQFF.